The 19 T cell receptor beta chains below all came from one sample that was sequenced in a study of memory CD4+ T cells and cytomegalovirus serostatus. Using immunoSEQ multiplex PCR, the repertoire was profiled, and TCRdb retains in-frame clones only, with some absent. The sample has under 50,000 clones; roughly four fifths are singletons. Single viable CD3+CD4+CD8-CD45RO+ cells were sorted as the memory CD4+ T cells. The material sequenced was memory CD4+ T cells from blood. Receptor source: an adult in good health and CMV-seronegative.

This clone occurred a few times. The chain joins TRBV20-1 to TRBJ1-1; D is possibly TRBD1 (5 bases). The germline gives CDR1 DFQATT, CDR2 SNEGSKA (reference sequence). The germline V and J ends were trimmed by 1 base and 8 bases, with 8 bases remaining between them. This CDR3 has 11 amino acids. The CDR3 coding sequence is TGCAGTGCTAGAGCGGGACGGGAAGCTTTCTTT. It codes for CSARAGREAFF.

The rearrangement links TRBV7-2 to TRBJ1-4; D is unresolved. Germline V gene sequence: CDR1 SGHTA, CDR2 FQGNSA. This CDR3 is built from 14 residues. V was cut by 5 bases and J by 7 bases, with 14 bases left in between. CDR3 nucleotide sequence: TGTGCCAGCAGCCACGGCGGTTTCTCTGAAAAACTGTTTTTT. Translated, it gives CASSHGGFSEKLFF.

This clone occurred a few times. This chain joins TRBV5-5 and TRBJ1-4, with D possibly TRBD1 on 6 matching bases. The CDR3 consists of 14 residues. Per the germline V gene, CDR1 is SGHKS and CDR2 is YYEKEE (reference sequence). V was clipped by 4 bases and J by 8 bases, with 15 bases between them. CDR3 DNA: TGTGCCAGCAGCACGGGAGGGGGAGAGGAAAAACTGTTTTTT. Protein sequence: CASSTGGGEEKLFF.

The chain recombines TRBV2 with TRBJ2-2, with D perhaps TRBD2 (5 bases). Germline V gene data show CDR1 as SNHLY and CDR2 as FYNNEI. Trimming took 8 bases from V and 0 from J, leaving 10 bases between them. The length of the CDR3 is 14 residues. The CDR3 DNA reads TGTGCCAGCGGGTCCGGGGCGAACACCGGGGAGCTGTTTTTT. Encoded protein: CASGSGANTGELFF.

The chain is built from TRBV7-3 and TRBJ2-2; TRBD1 aligns across 11 bases. The CDR3 contains 15 residues. Unmatched junction bases numbered 4, after V lost 5 bases and J lost 5 bases. In germline, CDR1 is SGHTA, CDR2 FQGTGA. In nucleotides, the CDR3 is TGTGCCAGCAGCCGGACAGGGGGCGGAACCGGGGAGCTGTTTTTT. Amino acids: CASSRTGGGTGELFF. The full variable domain, completed using reference TRBV7-3 and TRBJ2-2, is GAGVSQTPSNKVTEKGKYVELRCDPISGHTALYWYRQSLGQGPEFLIYFQGTGAADDSGLPNDRFFAVRPEGSVSTLKIQRTERGDSAVYLCASSRTGGGTGELFFGEGSRLTVL.

Here the CDR3 DNA reads TGTGCCAGCAGCTTAGGACAGGGGACTAATGAAAAACTGTTTTTT. Amino acids: CASSLGQGTNEKLFF. This chain links TRBV5-4 with TRBJ1-4, with 9 bases matching TRBD1. This CDR3 is built from 15 residues. Losses at the gene ends were 2 bases for V and 2 bases for J; bases not matched to a gene: 1. Germline lookup yields CDR1 SGHNT and CDR2 YYREEE (reference sequence).

The gene calls are TRBV6-5 and TRBJ1-1, with D maybe TRBD1 (5 bases). CDR1 and CDR2 from the germline V gene are MNHEY and SVGAGI. The CDR3 is made up of 13 amino acids. With 7 bases removed from V and 5 bases from J, the gap between germline ends came to 14 bases. The CDR3 DNA follows: TGTGCCAGCACCTATGGGACCGGGACTGAAGCTTTCTTT. Translating gives CASTYGTGTEAFF.

V gene TRBV2 combines with J gene TRBJ2-5; 7 bases align to TRBD1. Germline-derived CDR1 and CDR2 are SNHLY and FYNNEI. The CDR3 is made up of 13 amino acids. The V segment lost 6 bases and the J segment 2 bases; nucleotides outside the gene matches: 3. CDR3 region: CASSPGQQETQYF. The CDR3 DNA reads TGTGCCAGCAGCCCGGGACAGCAAGAGACCCAGTACTTC.

The chain couples TRBV15 to TRBJ2-7; D gene ambiguous. Per the germline V gene, CDR1 is LNHNV and CDR2 is YYDKDF (reference sequence). The V end was cut by 0 bases, the J end by 1 base, with 4 bases between. This CDR3 has 13 amino acids. The CDR3 region is CATSRDPSYEQYF. The DNA of the CDR3 is TGTGCCACCAGCAGAGACCCATCCTACGAGCAGTACTTC. Combining the CDR3 with reference TRBV15 and TRBJ2-7 gives the whole variable domain DAMVIQNPRYQVTQFGKPVTLSCSQTLNHNVMYWYQQKSSQAPKLLFHYYDKDFNNEADTPDNFQSRRPNTSFCFLDIRSPGLGDTAMYLCATSRDPSYEQYFGPGTRLTVT.

The chain employs TRBV6-6 and TRBJ2-7; 9 nucleotides align to TRBD1. The CDR3 is 14 amino acids. The trim removed 5 bases at V and 5 bases at J, leaving 7 bases unmatched. Germline CDR1 is MNHNY and CDR2 is SVGAGI (reference sequence). The CDR3 protein is CASSRPGQGDEQYF. The CDR3 coding sequence is TGTGCCAGCAGTAGACCGGGACAGGGAGACGAGCAGTACTTC.

V usage is TRBV5-4 and J usage is TRBJ1-1; D unresolved. The ends were cut back, 4 bases at V and 1 base at J, with 14 bases in the middle. Germline V gives CDR1 SGHNT, CDR2 YYREEE (reference sequence). The CDR3 totals 15 residues. The CDR3 is CASSPEGRANTEAFF. DNA for the CDR3: TGTGCCAGCAGCCCGGAAGGGAGGGCGAACACTGAAGCTTTCTTT. Together with reference TRBV5-4 and TRBJ1-1, the CDR3 gives the full variable domain: ETGVTQSPTHLIKTRGQQVTLRCSSQSGHNTVSWYQQALGQGPQFIFQYYREEENGRGNFPPRFSGLQFPNYSSELNVNALELDDSALYLCASSPEGRANTEAFFGQGTRLTVV.

The V and J genes are TRBV30 and TRBJ1-2; no definite D call. Trimming removed 2 bases from V and 7 bases from J, with 11 bases in between. Germline loops: CDR1 GTSNPN, CDR2 SVGIG (reference sequence). This CDR3 comprises 12 residues. CDR3: CAWSSWGGGYTF. In DNA form, the CDR3 reads TGTGCCTGGAGTTCCTGGGGAGGTGGCTACACCTTC.

This clone has just one count. Other nucleotide sequences in the sample specify the same CDR3. The V gene is TRBV5-1, the J gene TRBJ1-1, with D perhaps matching TRBD1 (5 bases). The CDR3 contains 14 residues. The germline V gene has CDR1 SGHRS and CDR2 YFSETQ. Trimming cost V 0 bases and J 1 base, with 7 bases left between them. CDR3 sequence reads: CASSLGGSNTEAFF. The CDR3 DNA is TGCGCCAGCAGCTTGGGGGGGTCGAACACTGAAGCTTTCTTT. Filled out from reference TRBV5-1 and TRBJ1-1, the complete variable domain reads KAGVTQTPRYLIKTRGQQVTLSCSPISGHRSVSWYQQTPGQGLQFLFEYFSETQRNKGNFPGRFSGRQFSNSRSEMNVSTLELGDSALYLCASSLGGSNTEAFFGQGTRLTVV.

This clone was seen only once. CDR3 sequence: CASSEQGSQPQHF. CDR3 nucleotide sequence: TGTGCCAGCAGTGAACAGGGGAGTCAGCCCCAGCATTTT. This chain connects TRBV6-1 to TRBJ1-5; tentative D call: TRBD1 (6 bases). In germline, CDR1 is MNHNS, CDR2 SASEGT. The CDR3 has 13 residues. Trimming took off 2 bases at V and 6 bases at J, with 8 bases between the two ends.

V gene TRBV7-6 combines with J gene TRBJ1-4; weak D call: TRBD1 (5 bases). Germline V gene data show CDR1 as SGHVS and CDR2 as FNYEAQ. V lost 3 bases to trimming and J lost 6 bases, with 14 bases between them. CDR3 length equals 15 residues. DNA for the CDR3: TGTGCCAGCAGCTTGAGGGGAGGCAGCGATGAAAAACTGTTTTTT. This encodes CASSLRGGSDEKLFF.

In DNA, the CDR3 is TGTGCCAGCAGCTTAGGAACAGGGAAAGAAGAGACCCAGTACTTC. Translated: CASSLGTGKEETQYF. V and J are TRBV11-2 and TRBJ2-5; tentatively, D is TRBD1 (6 bases). V lost 1 base and J lost 3, with 12 bases in between. The CDR3 covers 15 residues. The germline V gene encodes CDR1 SGHAT and CDR2 FQNNGV.

This clone has just a few counts. The chain has TRBV29-1 and TRBJ1-2; D uncertain. This CDR3 contains 13 residues. Germline V gene lookup returns CDR1 SQVTM and CDR2 ANQGSEA. V was clipped by 2 bases and J by 2 bases, with 9 bases between them. The CDR3 region has the DNA TGCAGCGTTGAACCCATACCAAACTATGGCTACACCTTC. It yields the protein CSVEPIPNYGYTF. The complete variable domain, with remaining parts taken from reference TRBV29-1 and TRBJ1-2, reads SAVISQKPSRDICQRGTSLTIQCQVDSQVTMMFWYRQQPGQSLTLIATANQGSEATYESGFVIDKFPISRPNLTFSTLTVSNMSPEDSSIYLCSVEPIPNYGYTFGSGTRLTVV.

The chain has TRBV7-2 and TRBJ2-7; 15 bases line up with TRBD2. J gave up 8 bases and V 5 bases, and 10 bases lay outside the gene matches. The CDR3 has 16 residues. Per the germline V gene, CDR1 is SGHTA and CDR2 is FQGNSA. The CDR3 here is CASSQRTSGGAGQQYF. The CDR3 DNA reads as TGTGCCAGCAGCCAGCGGACTAGCGGGGGGGCCGGGCAGCAGTACTTC.

The J gene is TRBJ1-2, the V gene TRBV19; no definite D call. Germline CDR1 reads LNHDA; CDR2 reads SQIVND (reference sequence). V was shortened by 2 bases and J by 4 bases, with 14 bases between the two germline ends. The CDR3 totals 15 residues. The CDR3 coding sequence is TGTGCCAGTAGTATAAGTTGGCCAGCTCGCTATGGCTACACCTTC. Translation gives CASSISWPARYGYTF.